A selection of T cell receptor beta chains follows, all from one sample in a study of T cells in Graves' hyperthyroidism and ophthalmopathy. TCRdb re-analysed the multiplex PCR reads in MiXCR, keeping a single row per CDR3 protein. Of some 490,000 distinct CDR3 sequences listed, around a fifth are singletons. Sequenced: blood. The receptor set was obtained from a woman in her 70s with Graves' ophthalmopathy. The CDR3 runs from the conserved cysteine through the conserved F or W.

>TRBJ1-5|TRBV10-1|18
CASRTGDRGSDSNQPQHF
>TRBJ2-7|TRBV14|14
CASSQYYGSGEQYF
>TRBJ2-5|TRBV20-1|12
CSANSGPETQYF
>TRBJ1-1|TRBV29-1|14
CSVEEGGGGTEAFF
>TRBJ1-4|TRBV25-1|15
CASSVPGQGDEKLFF
>TRBJ2-7|TRBV4-1|14
CASSQVQGPVEQYF
>TRBJ1-6|TRBV24-1|17
CATSGQGGWSYNSPLHF
>TRBJ1-5|TRBV9|13
CASSVWDNEPQHF
>TRBJ2-1|TRBV11-2|14
CASSPQGFYNEQFF
>TRBJ2-3|TRBV30|18
CAWDEAARGLWGTDTQYF
>TRBJ1-2|TRBV9|15
CASSPWDRLNYGYTF
>TRBJ2-1|TRBV5-4|15
CASSSKRVGHNEQFF
>TRBJ2-7|TRBV28|13
CASTPTDSYEQYF
>TRBJ2-3|TRBV12-3/TRBV12-4|12
CAGSGISDTQYF
>TRBJ1-4|TRBV28|11
CASSFYEKLFF
>TRBJ2-2|TRBV4-3|17
CASSPRAAGQNTGELFF
>TRBJ1-1|TRBV27|14
CASSLVGAAPEAFF